This T cell receptor beta chain derives from a study of T cell responses to AZD1222 COVID-19 vaccine (dated by TCRdb to the early 2020s). Some background on the complete study: Because spike-specific TCR depth and breadth did not differ between the two schedules, AZD1222 recipients who got a second dose at roughly 4 weeks were pooled with those who got a second dose at roughly 12 weeks. TCR sequencing covered some 240 trial participants: 200 to 220 given two doses of AZD1222 and approximately 26 given two doses of MenACWY control vaccine. Enrollment into the trials was organized by age into subgroups of 18-55, 56-69 and 70-plus years, and those subgroups contained about 150, 27 and 61 TCR-sequenced participants, respectively.

The time point label for this specimen denotes: baseline before first vaccination. Samples from vaccinated people were obtained from the UK trials COV001 and COV002, which included a single-blind randomized controlled phase 2/3 trial of AZD1222 (ChAdOx1 nCoV-19) in healthy adults. For TCRbeta chain sequencing, PBMC samples from trial participants were taken at day 0 and at day 28 after the second dose. The paper's findings and limits, for the study overall: Participants were mostly white British and included more females than males, and it was suggested by the authors that clonal diversity may have been underestimated. Reportedly, almost half of the unique spike-specific TCRs recognized epitopes lying outside the regions that are mutated in the B.1.351 and B.1.1.7 variants. The 56-69-year group was small, and its depth increase did not reach significance, likely because of low power. Spike-specific TCR breadth and depth rose significantly after two AZD1222 doses compared with day 0 and with MenACWY recipients. Because no day 14 peak-response samples were available, the repertoires could be characterized only after the peak T cell response. Conclusions about previously exposed vaccinees are limited because only a handful of AZD1222 recipients were SARS-CoV-2 seropositive at baseline. The vaccine-associated CD4 TCRs covered the entire spike protein, and the dominant responses fell in regions 160-218 and 743-854.

As regards this clone: The target of this receptor is not known. No much larger clonotype is one base removed from it; base qualities were not supplied.

The CDR3 regions of human TCRbeta chains were analyzed by immunosequencing. The published analysis was carried out like this. Repertoire TCRs were matched against a reference library of SARS-CoV-2-specific TCRs generated with the MIRA antigen-specificity platform. Breadth was defined as the fraction of unique TCRs that were SARS-CoV-2-associated, and depth was defined as the fraction of total T cells that were SARS-CoV-2-associated. Using the MIRA data, each spike-specific TCR was assigned both to the spike region to which the TCR was reactive and to a CD4 or CD8 class. Log10-transformed breadth and depth values were compared by one-way ANOVA with Sidak's multiple comparisons tests. In TCRdb, the immuneACCESS table is reduced to in-frame sequences with V and J assigned. These tables do not hold every clone; where another copy was compared, an unresolved V gene accounts for under half, and the others remain unexplained. V and J calls plus clone size are reproduced from that table; the DNA served to infer D and trimming. Within this sample are 130,000 to 150,000 clones, with roughly 89% of them counted one time only. The top ten constitute approximately 1.5% of the sample.

CDR1 and CDR2, per the germline V gene (reference sequence), are MNHEY and SMNVEV. Trimming costs V 5 bases and J 4 bases, and their ends lie 15 bases apart. From its cysteine to its phenylalanine, the CDR3 spans 16 amino acids. Only the CDR3 region is kept as DNA, spanning 48 bases read in frame from base 1. The sequence came from an adult in good health. The sequencing used peripheral blood, collected on day 0 of AZD1222 vaccination. This sequence uses TRBV27 and TRBJ1-6; TRBD1 could be the D gene, as 5 bases match. CDR3 loop: CASSDYSTAYNSPLHF. The nucleotide sequence reads as follows: TGTGCCAGCAGTGACTACTCGACAGCTTATAATTCACCCCTCCACTTT.